The source of this TCR beta chain is a study of blood T cells in healthy people across ages. Across the whole study: Template switching recovered approximately one barcoded beta molecule for every two T cells. Points from the study as a whole: Considered underestimates were the diversity estimates obtained from one million T cells.

Then a second PCR, running roughly 7 to 11 cycles, was carried out with a sample-barcoded 5' primer and a J-beta primer mix. TCRdb analysed the 5' RACE reads with MiXCR anew, one entry per CDR3 protein. Of hundreds of thousands of distinct CDR3 sequences in the sample, about 30% were seen once. This clonotype was detected many times. The antigen is undetermined. From germline, CDR1 is SGHTA and CDR2 FQGNSA. CDR3 length: 16 amino acids. Unmatched junction bases numbered 9, after V lost 3 bases and J lost 7 bases. PBMCs were isolated at a quantity of at least 7 million per sample. Total RNA was extracted at no less than 6 micrograms per sample.

J is TRBJ1-6 and V is TRBV7-2; 7 bases agree with TRBD1. Sequenced material: blood. The source of this sequence is a woman aged 80 or older in good health. CDR3 protein: CASSFTRTGTNSPLHF. The CDR3, as DNA: TGTGCCAGCAGCTTCACCCGGACAGGAACGAATTCACCCCTCCACTTT. Together with reference TRBV7-2 and TRBJ1-6, the CDR3 gives the full variable domain: GAGVSQSPSNKVTEKGKDVELRCDPISGHTALYWYRQSLGQGLEFLIYFQGNSAPDKSGLPSDRFSAERTGGSVSTLTIQRTQQEDSAVYLCASSFTRTGTNSPLHFGNGTRLTVT.